A single TCR beta chain is shown here with its context. The antigen is undetermined. Active moderate-to-severe ophthalmopathy, Clinical Activity Score at least 3, NOSPECS at least 4, under 3 months' duration. Every diagnosis used clinical symptoms, serum thyroxine and TRAb, thyroid ultrasound and orbital computed tomography. These data belong to a study of T cells in Graves' hyperthyroidism and ophthalmopathy. Study context: Peripheral blood was collected at initial diagnosis, before any treatment. Findings and limits, study-wide: Separation of ophthalmopathy from stable hyperthyroidism was achieved by a 13 V-J model.

The CDR3 contains 16 residues. Per germline, CDR1 MGHRA and CDR2 YSYEKL. Trimming took 0 bases from V and 2 from J, leaving 13 bases between them. It was RNA transcripts that yielded the amplified TCR beta CDR3 regions. A first-round RT-PCR of the TCR CDR3 used the HTBI primer set. TCRdb fed the multiplex PCR reads into MiXCR, producing one record per CDR3 protein. The data contain 300,000 to 450,000 distinct CDR3 sequences, about 14% of them seen just once; the ten biggest clones take up around 20%. The sequence was collected from a woman in her thirties with Graves' ophthalmopathy. The sequencing sample was made of blood. The rearrangement joins TRBV4-1 to TRBJ2-5; the D is unclear. The CDR3 is CASSQDPGVGQETQYF. In DNA, the CDR3 is TGCGCCAGCAGCCAAGATCCGGGTGTGGGACAAGAGACCCAGTACTTC.